This T cell receptor (beta chain) was identified during a study of CD8 T cells in ankylosing spondylitis (dated by TCRdb to 2016 to 2017). With respect to the entire study: To find TCR variants linked to disease, the study profiled T cell receptor beta repertoires in ankylosing spondylitis patients and healthy donors. In total, the full study cohort was made up of over a hundred healthy donors and 25 or so ankylosing spondylitis patients. Peripheral blood was sampled, and synovial fluid was also collected from ankylosing spondylitis patients.

In this sample, this clonotype turned up many times. Its binding antigen is unknown. No base quality information exists; no much larger clone differs at one position. Overall results and qualifications from the work: The disease-linked clones showed a CD8+ phenotype and occurred at relatively low frequencies in peripheral blood. The disease-linked clones were reported to be significantly enriched in matched synovial fluid samples from ankylosing spondylitis patients. A TCR beta motif made up of under ten highly homologous amino acid variants appeared to be characteristic of blood from ankylosing spondylitis patients. Some TCR beta motif variants had previously been reported in synovial fluid and blood of reactive arthritis patients, which suggested common disease-initiation mechanisms.

The CDR3, cysteine through phenylalanine, is 15 amino acids long. CDR3 DNA is the only sequence kept; it has 45 bases, read in frame from the first base. Relative to germline, V is 6 bases shorter and J is 7 bases shorter, with 22 bases between their ends. Via the germline V gene, CDR1 is KGHSH and CDR2 LQKENI. TCRdb lists the instrument as Illumina HiSeq 2500. Quantitative 5'-RACE with molecular barcodes was the method used to prepare the TCR beta libraries. In the authors' own workflow: Disease-linked TCR variants were identified with a new computational method built on a probabilistic model of VDJ rearrangement. TCRdb redid the processing of the public reads, applying fastp at Q25 and MiXCR, and retained in-frame beta chains. CDR3 protein duplicates are merged, each entry listing the most common genes and DNA. TCRdb, not the authors, supplied the V and J calls. The sample table lists some 87,000 distinct CDR3 sequences, 8.8% of them with a count of one. The top ten clonotypes cover 4% to 5.5% of the sample.

The chain uses TRBV18 and TRBJ2-7; the D segment could be TRBD1, given 7 matching bases. The receptor comes from a male donor with ankylosing spondylitis or in good health (not recorded which). Sequencing was carried out using blood, either unsorted or a sorted T cell fraction (not recorded which). The CDR3 protein sequence reads: CASSQAGTVGGEQYF. The DNA sequence is TGTGCCAGCTCTCAAGCCGGGACAGTTGGGGGGGAGCAGTACTTC.